This TCR beta chain was retrieved from a study of shared clonotypes between healthy human individuals. Notes on the study in general: Represented diversity (both genetic and exposure-history) was limited by the small number of donors.

This clone was counted between two and nine times. As yet, its antigen is unknown. Method: immunoSEQ multiplex PCR; TCRdb's copy keeps in-frame clones and lacks some. The sample lists some 450,000 clones, more than 70% occurring once. Trimming shortened V by 4 bases and J by 6 bases, and 13 bases separated the two germline ends. CDR1 and CDR2 (germline): MNHNS, SASEGT. This CDR3 contains 14 residues. The sequence came from a woman between 35 and 50 years old in good health. Some clones in this sample may be carry-over from other donors' samples. V usage is TRBV6-1 and J usage is TRBJ2-1, with a tentative D call TRBD2 (6 bases). The sequenced material came from PBMCs. The CDR3 protein is CASSAGVEANEQFF. The CDR3 coding sequence is TGTGCCAGCAGTGCGGGGGTCGAGGCCAATGAGCAGTTCTTC.